The 20 T cell receptor beta chains listed next were all sequenced from one sample in a study of CD8 T cells in ankylosing spondylitis. TCRdb passed the 5' RACE reads through MiXCR, listing each CDR3 protein once. Among 250,000 to 300,000 distinct CDR3 sequences listed, approximately 20% were seen once. Sequencing input: blood, either unsorted or a sorted T cell fraction (not recorded which). The receptor source for this set is a male donor with ankylosing spondylitis or in good health (not recorded which).

The chain links TRBV9 to TRBJ1-1; maybe TRBD1 (5 bases). V gave up 0 bases and J gave up 2 bases, with 11 bases separating them. Germline V gene lookup returns CDR1 SGDLS and CDR2 YYNGEE. The length of the CDR3 is 15 residues. This CDR3 is CASSVATGTNTEAFF. CDR3 sequence (DNA): TGTGCCAGCAGCGTAGCTACAGGAACTAACACTGAAGCTTTCTTT.

This clonotype has ten or more counts. This chain uses TRBV5-1 with TRBJ1-5; D unresolved. The germline CDR1 and CDR2 sequences are SGHRS and YFSETQ. This CDR3 is 15 amino acids long. V lost 0 bases to trimming and J lost 0 bases, with 7 bases between them. The CDR3 loop reads CASSLDGVSNQPQHF. The CDR3 DNA reads TGCGCCAGCAGCTTGGACGGGGTTAGCAATCAGCCCCAGCATTTT.

The table lists this clonotype with a count of one. The chain employs TRBV11-1 and TRBJ1-3; 9 bases are a match to TRBD1. From germline, CDR1 is SGHAT and CDR2 FQDESV (reference sequence). Losses at the gene ends were 5 bases for V and 5 bases for J; bases not matched to a gene: 16. There are 18 residues in the CDR3. CDR3 in DNA: TGTGCCAGCAGCCCTGTTGTTGGTTTGACAGGGGGTAGAAACACCATATATTTT. As protein: CASSPVVGLTGGRNTIYF. Drawing the rest from reference TRBV11-1 and TRBJ1-3, the complete variable domain is EAEVAQSPRYKITEKSQAVAFWCDPISGHATLYWYRQILGQGPELLVQFQDESVVDDSQLPKDRFSAERLKGVDSTLKIQPAELGDSAMYLCASSPVVGLTGGRNTIYFGEGSWLTVV.

V is TRBV24-1 and J is TRBJ1-5, with 10 bases identical to TRBD1. The length of the CDR3 is 14 residues. The J segment lost 6 bases and the V segment lost 9 bases, leaving 7 bases of the junction unmatched. Germline V gene data show CDR1 as KGHDR and CDR2 as SFDVKD. CDR3 bases: TGTGCCACCGCCGGGACAGGGGACGGTCAGCCCCAGCATTTT. Translating gives CATAGTGDGQPQHF.

The CDR3 nucleotides read TGTGCCAGCAGCTTTTTCGGGACAGGGGGCCGTCAGCCCCAGCATTTT. Translated, it gives CASSFFGTGGRQPQHF. This chain links TRBV7-9 with TRBJ1-5; TRBD1 aligns across 12 bases. V shed 3 bases and J 6 bases; nucleotides not matched to a gene: 6. The germline V gene has CDR1 SEHNR and CDR2 FQNEAQ (reference sequence). The CDR3 is 16 amino acids.

The table lists this clonotype with many counts. J is TRBJ1-5 and V is TRBV5-1, with TRBD1 identical over 8 bases. The J segment lost 4 bases and the V segment lost 0 bases, leaving 3 bases of the junction unmatched. There are 15 residues in the CDR3. Germline values: CDR1 SGHRS, CDR2 YFSETQ. CDR3 region: CASSLAGTGNQPQHF. As DNA, the CDR3 is TGCGCCAGCAGCTTGGCCGGGACAGGTAATCAGCCCCAGCATTTT.

The J gene is TRBJ2-2, the V gene TRBV7-2; TRBD2 aligns across 10 bases. V lost 5 bases, J lost 6 bases, and 9 bases stayed unmatched. The CDR3 has 16 amino acids. Germline CDR1 reads SGHTA; CDR2 reads FQGNSA. CDR3 region: CASSRQAGGSAGELFF. CDR3 in DNA: TGTGCCAGCAGCCGCCAAGCGGGGGGGAGCGCCGGGGAGCTGTTTTTT.

This clonotype was counted between two and nine times. The rearrangement uses TRBV20-1 and TRBJ2-6; 7 bases map to TRBD2. The J segment lost 4 bases and the V segment lost 6 bases, leaving 6 bases of the junction unmatched. The germline gives CDR1 DFQATT, CDR2 SNEGSKA (reference sequence). The CDR3 has 14 amino acids. The CDR3 reads CSALGGQGANVLTF. The CDR3 DNA sequence: TGCAGTGCCCTGGGAGGGCAAGGGGCCAACGTCCTGACTTTC.

The chain couples TRBV10-3 to TRBJ2-5, with D uncertain. The germline V gene has CDR1 ENHRY and CDR2 SYGVKD. The germline V and J ends were trimmed by 3 bases and 3 bases, with 8 bases remaining between them. This CDR3 has 13 amino acids. The CDR3 DNA sequence: TGTGCCATCAGTGATGGGATGAAAGAGACCCAGTACTTC. Its translation is CAISDGMKETQYF.

V is TRBV20-1 and J is TRBJ2-2; the match to TRBD1 covers 10 bases. The CDR3 spans 14 residues. Germline V gene data show CDR1 as DFQATT and CDR2 as SNEGSKA (reference sequence). Germline trimming cut 5 bases from V and 8 bases from J; bases unmatched to any gene: 8. The CDR3: CSASGTGVRGELFF. The CDR3 DNA follows: TGCAGTGCTTCCGGGACAGGGGTCAGGGGGGAGCTGTTTTTT.

This clonotype showed up just a few times. CDR3 amino acids: CASSIQLAGGPGEQFF. The CDR3, as DNA: TGTGCCAGCAGCATACAACTAGCGGGAGGGCCCGGTGAGCAGTTCTTC. This chain joins TRBV7-3 and TRBJ2-1, with TRBD2 matching over 13 bases. Germline CDR1 and CDR2: SGHTA and FQGTGA. J was trimmed by 9 bases and V by 5 bases; bases with no gene match: 10. The CDR3 spans 16 residues.

The chain links TRBV12-3 or TRBV12-4 to TRBJ2-6, with unresolved D. V shed 8 bases and J shed 0 bases, with 8 bases lying between them. CDR3 length equals 14 residues. CDR3 in DNA: TGTGCCAGCGGACCTATCTCTGGGGCCAACGTCCTGACTTTC. Encoded protein: CASGPISGANVLTF.

The chain joins TRBV20-1 to TRBJ2-2, with D possibly being TRBD2 (7 bases). The length of the CDR3 is 17 residues. The germline V gene has CDR1 DFQATT and CDR2 SNEGSKA (reference sequence). The V end was cut by 0 bases, the J end by 4 bases, with 18 bases between. The DNA for the CDR3 is TGCAGTGCTAGAGATCTTCGGCGGGGGCAGGGCACCGGGGAGCTGTTTTTT. It encodes CSARDLRRGQGTGELFF.

In this sample, this clonotype turned up many times. The J gene is TRBJ1-6, the V gene TRBV29-1; perhaps TRBD1 as D (6 bases). CDR3 length: 15 residues. Trimming took off 7 bases at V and 7 bases at J, with 20 bases between the two ends. Germline V lookup: CDR1 SQVTM, CDR2 ANQGSEA. The CDR3 DNA is TGCAGCGGGAGAGGGGGTTGCCGCGAGAATTCACCCCTCCACTTT. This codes for CSGRGGCRENSPLHF. Full variable domain (rest looked up from reference TRBV29-1 and TRBJ1-6): SAVISQKPSRDICQRGTSLTIQCQVDSQVTMMFWYRQQPGQSLTLIATANQGSEATYESGFVIDKFPISRPNLTFSTLTVSNMSPEDSSIYLCSGRGGCRENSPLHFGNGTRLTVT.

This clonotype was counted only a few times. The chain joins TRBV28 to TRBJ1-6, with 10 positions matching TRBD1. The germline gives CDR1 MDHEN, CDR2 SYDVKM. The CDR3 length is 16 residues. The V gene end was trimmed by 6 bases and the J gene end by 2 bases; junction bases not matched to a gene: 4. The CDR3 reads CASSFGTGAYNSPLHF. The CDR3 DNA reads TGTGCCAGCAGCTTCGGGACAGGGGCCTATAATTCACCCCTCCACTTT.

This clonotype has just a few counts. The chain combines TRBV10-3 with TRBJ1-1; D is undetermined. Trimming took off 4 bases at V and 2 bases at J, with 14 bases between the two ends. The V gene's germline CDR1 is ENHRY and CDR2 SYGVKD. There are 15 residues in the CDR3. The DNA of the CDR3 is TGTGCCATCAGTGGAACGGCATGGGGTAACACTGAAGCTTTCTTT. Translation gives CAISGTAWGNTEAFF.

J is TRBJ2-1 and V is TRBV11-2; D perhaps matches TRBD2 (6 bases). V was clipped by 5 bases and J by 8 bases, with 13 bases between them. CDR1 is SGHAT, CDR2 FQNNGV, per germline. This CDR3 has 13 residues. The CDR3 loop is CASSPRTGDEQFF. The DNA of the CDR3 is TGTGCCAGCAGCCCCCGGACGGGGGATGAGCAGTTCTTC.

This clonotype came up a few times. The rearrangement uses TRBV20-1 and TRBJ2-3, with D possibly being TRBD1 (6 bases). The CDR3 has 16 amino acids. Deletions cut 4 bases from V and 0 bases from J, with 17 bases between. Germline V gene lookup returns CDR1 DFQATT and CDR2 SNEGSKA (reference sequence). The CDR3 coding sequence is TGCAGTGCTACCCAGGGGTGGTCGACTAGCACAGATACGCAGTATTTT. The encoded protein is CSATQGWSTSTDTQYF.

This clonotype occurred a few times. V usage is TRBV5-1 and J usage is TRBJ2-7; D gene unclear. Trimming stripped 0 bases from V and 2 bases from J, with 12 bases between. This CDR3 is 15 amino acids long. In germline, CDR1 is SGHRS, CDR2 YFSETQ. The CDR3 nucleotides read TGCGCCAGCAGCTTGGGAGGCTCACATACCTACGAGCAGTACGTC. Its protein is CASSLGGSHTYEQYV.

This clonotype showed up just a few times. J is TRBJ2-4 and V is TRBV7-2, with D tentatively TRBD1 (5 bases). Germline CDR1 reads SGHTA; CDR2 reads FQGNSA. V lost 3 bases, J lost 8 bases, and 11 bases lay in between. The CDR3 is 13 residues long. The CDR3 bases are TGTGCCAGCAGCTTGGGTATGACAGACATTCAGTACTTC. It yields the protein CASSLGMTDIQYF.